These 32 T cell receptor beta chains originate from one sample sequenced in a study of CD8 T cells in ankylosing spondylitis. One entry per CDR3 protein, called by TCRdb with MiXCR from the 5' RACE reads. The table shows under 200,000 distinct CDR3 sequences, with around 13% occurring only once. Sequencing was performed on blood, either unsorted or a sorted T cell fraction (not recorded which). The receptor source for this set is a female donor with ankylosing spondylitis or in good health (not recorded which).

The chain uses TRBV4-2 and TRBJ2-6, with D uncertain. V lost 0 bases and J lost 0, with 12 bases in between. The CDR3 loop spans 18 amino acids. Germline V gives CDR1 LGHNA, CDR2 YNFKEQ. The CDR3 loop reads CASSQEITAISGANVLTF. The CDR3, as DNA: TGTGCCAGCAGCCAAGAAATTACAGCCATCTCTGGGGCCAACGTCCTGACTTTC.

This clonotype was seen repeatedly, ten times or more. V usage is TRBV20-1 and J usage is TRBJ2-2, with TRBD2 matching over 7 bases. The V segment lost 3 bases and the J segment 11 bases; nucleotides outside the gene matches: 24. The CDR3 is 18 residues long. The V gene's germline CDR1 is DFQATT and CDR2 SNEGSKA (reference sequence). The CDR3 sequence is CSASPTAGDRALLKELFF. The CDR3 DNA reads as TGCAGTGCTAGTCCAACGGCGGGAGATAGGGCATTGCTGAAAGAGCTGTTTTTT.

This clonotype was detected ten times or more. The chain couples TRBV28 to TRBJ1-5, with a tentative D call TRBD1 (5 bases). CDR3 length: 16 residues. Germline CDR1 reads MDHEN; CDR2 reads SYDVKM. Trimming removed 3 bases at V and 1 base at J, with 13 bases between. DNA of the CDR3: TGTGCCAGCAGTTTGAAACTCAGGGCCAGCAATCAGCCCCAGCATTTT. This sequence encodes CASSLKLRASNQPQHF.

This clonotype was detected ten times or more. The DNA of the CDR3 is TGTGCCAGCAGCGAGGGACAGTATAATTCACCCCTCCACTTT. Protein product: CASSEGQYNSPLHF. The chain is built from TRBV7-9 and TRBJ1-6, with 7 positions matching TRBD1. J was trimmed by 4 bases and V by 5 bases; bases with no gene match: 2. This CDR3 spans 14 amino acids. Germline CDR1 and CDR2: SEHNR and FQNEAQ (reference sequence). Complete variable domain (other parts from reference TRBV7-9 and TRBJ1-6): DTGVSQNPRHKITKRGQNVTFRCDPISEHNRLYWYRQTLGQGPEFLTYFQNEAQLEKSRLLSDRFSAERPKGSFSTLEIQRTEQGDSAMYLCASSEGQYNSPLHFGNGTRLTVT.

In its sample, this clonotype was seen many times. The chain combines TRBV11-2 with TRBJ1-5, with unresolved D. The CDR3 consists of 13 residues. Deletions cut 5 bases from V and 0 bases from J, with 5 bases between. CDR1 and CDR2 from the germline V gene are SGHAT and FQNNGV. The CDR3 coding sequence is TGTGCCAGCAGCGCGGTTAGCAATCAGCCCCAGCATTTT. Translation gives CASSAVSNQPQHF.

This clonotype was recorded many times. The chain uses TRBV6-1 and TRBJ2-7; no clear D gene. With 6 bases removed from V and 4 bases from J, the gap between germline ends came to 13 bases. This CDR3 is built from 13 residues. Germline-derived CDR1 and CDR2 are MNHNS and SASEGT. The CDR3 sequence is CASRVGGRYEQYF. The CDR3 DNA is TGTGCCAGCAGGGTAGGTGGTAGGTACGAGCAGTACTTC.

The sample holds a few counts of this clonotype. The chain carries TRBV19 and TRBJ1-5; D gene uncertain. The CDR3 consists of 13 residues. Trimming took off 0 bases at V and 6 bases at J, with 6 bases between the two ends. From germline, CDR1 is LNHDA and CDR2 SQIVND (reference sequence). The CDR3, as DNA: TGTGCCAGTAGTATAGACCAGATTCAGCCCCAGCATTTT. Protein product: CASSIDQIQPQHF.

This clonotype was observed many times. The CDR3, as DNA: TGTGCCAGCAGTTTCATCCCCAATAATTCACCCCTCCACTTT. It is translated as CASSFIPNNSPLHF. This sequence joins TRBV28 and TRBJ1-6, with D hard to call. V was pared by 3 bases and J by 5 bases, with 8 bases between. The CDR3 length is 14 residues. Per the germline V gene, CDR1 is MDHEN and CDR2 is SYDVKM.

This clonotype turned up a few times. V is TRBV12-3 or TRBV12-4 and J is TRBJ1-3; D is unclear. Between the trimmed V and J ends, which lost 3 bases and 1 base, there was a span of 13 bases. This CDR3 region has 16 residues. The CDR3 DNA reads as TGTGCCAGCAGTTTTGTGGTTTCATTATCTGGAAACACCATATATTTT. Its protein is CASSFVVSLSGNTIYF.

With respect to this clonotype: This may arise from a read error, as a much more abundant clone is one base away. The V and J genes are TRBV4-3 and TRBJ1-1; D is unclear. Germline CDR1 reads LGHNA; CDR2 reads YSLEER. V lost 3 bases and J lost 4, with 21 bases in between. CDR3 length: 17 amino acids. CDR3 region: CASSHVGAGGLSTEAFF. Written as DNA, the CDR3 is TGCGCCAGCAGCCATGTGGGTGCGGGCGGGCTAAGCACTGAAGCTTTCTTT.

In this sample, this clonotype turned up a few times. The chain carries TRBV20-1 and TRBJ1-2, with D perhaps matching TRBD1 (5 bases). Germline-derived CDR1 and CDR2 are DFQATT and SNEGSKA (reference sequence). CDR3 length: 14 residues. Trimming removed 0 bases at V and 7 bases at J, with 15 bases between. CDR3 in amino acids: CSARDLSNQGGYTF. CDR3 nucleotide sequence: TGCAGTGCTAGAGATTTGTCCAATCAGGGTGGCTACACCTTC.

The table lists this clonotype with many counts. The rearrangement uses TRBV10-3 and TRBJ1-4; possible D gene TRBD1, 5 bases. Germline values: CDR1 ENHRY, CDR2 SYGVKD. The V end was cut by 5 bases, the J end by 8 bases, with 12 bases between. CDR3 length: 13 residues. The CDR3 loop is CAISQVGVEKLFF. Written as DNA, the CDR3 is TGTGCCATCAGTCAAGTGGGGGTCGAAAAACTGTTTTTT.

This clonotype has a count of ten or more. The rearrangement uses TRBV5-1 and TRBJ2-7; D remains ambiguous. The CDR3 consists of 14 residues. Trimming removed 0 bases at V and 3 bases at J, with 10 bases between. The germline V gene has CDR1 SGHRS and CDR2 YFSETQ. CDR3 DNA sequence: TGCGCCAGCAGCTTGGTGGGTAGCAGCTACGAGCAGTACTTC. This encodes CASSLVGSSYEQYF. Full variable domain (rest looked up from reference TRBV5-1 and TRBJ2-7): KAGVTQTPRYLIKTRGQQVTLSCSPISGHRSVSWYQQTPGQGLQFLFEYFSETQRNKGNFPGRFSGRQFSNSRSEMNVSTLELGDSALYLCASSLVGSSYEQYFGPGTRLTVT.

CDR3 sequence: CASSPGGRWGPQETQYF. In nucleotides, the CDR3 is TGTGCCAGCAGCCCGGGGGGACGATGGGGGCCACAAGAGACCCAGTACTTC. V and J are TRBV14 and TRBJ2-5; tentative D call: TRBD2 (7 bases). The CDR3 covers 17 residues. V lost 4 bases to trimming and J lost 2 bases, with 20 bases between them. Germline V lookup: CDR1 SGHDN, CDR2 FVKESK.

Of note for this clonotype: One base away lies a much larger clone, so this may be a sequencing read error. The V call is TRBV6-2 or TRBV6-3, the J call TRBJ2-7, with TRBD2 matching over 7 bases. This CDR3 is 11 amino acids long. Germline V gene sequence: CDR1 MNHEY, CDR2 SVGEGT. As DNA, the CDR3 is TGTACCAGCGGGGAAGGGTACGAGCAGTACTTC. Amino acid sequence: CTSGEGYEQYF.

This clonotype was observed many times. The chain carries TRBV28 and TRBJ2-7, with D uncertain. Trimming took 3 bases from V and 0 from J, leaving 18 bases between them. Per the germline V gene, CDR1 is MDHEN and CDR2 is SYDVKM. The CDR3 contains 17 residues. DNA for the CDR3: TGTGCCAGCAGTTTTCTAACCAATGGAAGAGGCTCCTACGAGCAGTACTTC. It yields the protein CASSFLTNGRGSYEQYF. Based on the CDR3 plus reference TRBV28 and TRBJ2-7, the full variable domain is DVKVTQSSRYLVKRTGEKVFLECVQDMDHENMFWYRQDPGLGLRLIYFSYDVKMKEKGDIPEGYSVSREKKERFSLILESASTNQTSMYLCASSFLTNGRGSYEQYFGPGTRLTVT.

At least ten counts were recorded for this clonotype. V is TRBV28 and J is TRBJ1-5; no definite D call. The V gene's germline CDR1 is MDHEN and CDR2 SYDVKM. The CDR3 runs to 13 residues. Between the trimmed V and J ends, which lost 6 bases and 4 bases, there was a span of 10 bases. The CDR3 loop is CASSRTLNQPQHF. The CDR3 nucleotides read TGTGCCAGCAGCCGGACCCTTAATCAGCCCCAGCATTTT.

Concerning this clonotype itself: A read error is possible here, since a much larger clone lies one base away. The genes are TRBV28 and TRBJ1-5; D call uncertain. This CDR3 region has 12 residues. The germline CDR1 and CDR2 sequences are MDHEN and SYDVKM. The CDR3 DNA sequence: TGTGCCAGCAATTTATACGGTCAGCCCCAGCATTTT. Amino acid sequence: CASNLYGQPQHF.

This clonotype has just a few counts. This sequence joins TRBV27 and TRBJ1-6, with D unresolved. Germline assignment: CDR1 MNHEY and CDR2 SMNVEV (reference sequence). Deletions cut 5 bases from V and 7 bases from J, with 12 bases between. This CDR3 has 14 residues. CDR3 nucleotides: TGTGCCAGCAGTCAAGACTGGCTGAATTCACCCCTCCACTTT. Its protein product is CASSQDWLNSPLHF.

This clonotype came up many times. The V and J genes are TRBV7-9 and TRBJ2-4; TRBD2 aligns across 11 bases. The J segment lost 4 bases and the V segment lost 4 bases, leaving 9 bases of the junction unmatched. Germline CDR1 SEHNR, CDR2 FQNEAQ (reference sequence). This CDR3 is 17 amino acids long. CDR3 bases: TGTGCCAGCAGCTCCGTCCTAGCGGGAGGACCAAAAAACATTCAGTACTTC. It yields the protein CASSSVLAGGPKNIQYF.

This clonotype showed up many times. The rearrangement links TRBV15 to TRBJ2-5; no reliable D call. Germline V gene data show CDR1 as LNHNV and CDR2 as YYDKDF (reference sequence). V gave up 0 bases and J gave up 1 base, with 6 bases separating them. This CDR3 is 14 amino acids long. The CDR3 is CATSRDQSQETQYF. The CDR3 bases are TGTGCCACCAGCAGAGATCAGAGCCAAGAGACCCAGTACTTC. Complete variable domain (other parts from reference TRBV15 and TRBJ2-5): DAMVIQNPRYQVTQFGKPVTLSCSQTLNHNVMYWYQQKSSQAPKLLFHYYDKDFNNEADTPDNFQSRRPNTSFCFLDIRSPGLGDTAMYLCATSRDQSQETQYFGPGTRLLVL.

The table lists this clonotype with many counts. This chain connects TRBV4-1 to TRBJ1-1, with D uncertain. Germline loops: CDR1 MGHRA, CDR2 YSYEKL. The CDR3 is 11 residues long. The ends were cut back, 4 bases at V and 4 bases at J, with 4 bases in the middle. The CDR3 coding sequence is TGCGCCAGCAGCCGGTCCACTGAAGCTTTCTTT. It is translated as CASSRSTEAFF.

This clonotype was detected many times. DNA for the CDR3: TGTGCCAGCAGCTCCTGGGGGATTGGCAAAAACATTCAGTACTTC. It specifies CASSSWGIGKNIQYF. V and J are TRBV5-6 and TRBJ2-4; D is perhaps TRBD1 or TRBD2 (5 bases each). This CDR3 is 15 amino acids long. The germline gives CDR1 SGHDT, CDR2 YYEEEE. Trimming shortened V by 3 bases and J by 3 bases, and 13 bases separated the two germline ends.

This clonotype was recorded many times. The chain uses TRBV12-3 or TRBV12-4 and TRBJ2-1, with TRBD2 identical over 9 bases. V lost 6 bases and J lost 6; bases outside the gene matches: 3. The CDR3 is 13 amino acids. The CDR3 here is CASSPREGNEQFF. In DNA form, the CDR3 reads TGTGCCAGCAGCCCGCGGGAGGGCAATGAGCAGTTCTTC.

This sequence joins TRBV20-1 and TRBJ2-4; 12 bases agree with TRBD2. The CDR3 spans 15 residues. Unmatched junction bases numbered 11, after V lost 2 bases and J lost 12 bases. Germline CDR1 and CDR2: DFQATT and SNEGSKA (reference sequence). The chain's CDR3 is CSARSLAGGPGSQYF. CDR3 nucleotide sequence: TGCAGTGCTAGATCCCTAGCGGGAGGGCCGGGCAGTCAGTACTTC.

The V and J genes are TRBV20-1 and TRBJ1-5; possibly TRBD1 for D (6 bases). This CDR3 has 15 amino acids. Germline V gene lookup returns CDR1 DFQATT and CDR2 SNEGSKA (reference sequence). V shed 3 bases and J shed 4 bases, with 16 bases lying between them. DNA of the CDR3: TGCAGTGCTAGTAGGGGGAACCTTGGAAATCAGCCCCAGCATTTT. Protein product: CSASRGNLGNQPQHF.

Notes on this clonotype: One junction end does not reproduce the germline sequence, and a read error may be involved. This chain joins TRBV5-1 and TRBJ2-2; D is possibly TRBD1 or TRBD2 (5 bases each). This CDR3 comprises 14 residues. The germline V gene encodes CDR1 SGHRS and CDR2 YFSETQ. The CDR3 protein is CASSSGPLTGELLF. The CDR3 region has the DNA TGCGCCAGCAGCTCGGGACCCCTCACCGGGGAGCTGCTTTTT.

This clonotype was counted ten times or more. V and J are TRBV24-1 and TRBJ2-1; 11 positions match TRBD2. Germline trimming cut 4 bases from V and 6 bases from J; bases unmatched to any gene: 4. Germline V gene lookup returns CDR1 KGHDR and CDR2 SFDVKD. This CDR3 spans 15 amino acids. The CDR3 spells CATSDALAGVNEQFF. Here the CDR3 DNA reads TGTGCCACCAGTGACGCACTAGCGGGAGTCAATGAGCAGTTCTTC.

This clonotype was observed many times. The chain joins TRBV20-1 to TRBJ2-7, with 12 bases lining up with TRBD2. This CDR3 has 16 amino acids. Trimming removed 5 bases from V and 4 bases from J; junction bases left unmatched: 12. Germline CDR1 DFQATT, CDR2 SNEGSKA (reference sequence). CDR3 DNA sequence: TGCAGTGCTCAATACTTTGGGACTAGCGGGCGATACGAGCAGTACTTC. Translated: CSAQYFGTSGRYEQYF.

This clonotype was seen more than once but under ten times. The rearrangement uses TRBV20-1 and TRBJ1-2, with unresolved D. Germline-derived CDR1 and CDR2 are DFQATT and SNEGSKA (reference sequence). The length of the CDR3 is 15 residues. Trimming cost V 6 bases and J 8 bases, with 25 bases left between them. CDR3 DNA sequence: TGCAGTGCGGGAGTATCGGCTACGGGGAGTATCGGCTACACCTTC. Translating gives CSAGVSATGSIGYTF.

In its sample, this clonotype was seen a few times. This rearrangement joins TRBV20-1 to TRBJ2-2, with D maybe TRBD1 (5 bases). The V end was cut by 0 bases, the J end by 3 bases, with 14 bases between. In germline, CDR1 is DFQATT, CDR2 SNEGSKA (reference sequence). There are 16 residues in the CDR3. The CDR3 sequence is CSARDTSIGDTGELFF. CDR3 in DNA: TGCAGTGCTAGAGATACGTCCATAGGGGACACCGGGGAGCTGTTTTTT.

The chain recombines TRBV3-1 with TRBJ1-6; D uncertain. The CDR3 sequence is 16 residues long. Germline-derived CDR1 and CDR2 are LGHDT and YNNKEL (reference sequence). V gave up 1 base and J gave up 0 bases, with 7 bases separating them. CDR3 loop: CASSQAESSYNSPLHF. The CDR3 DNA follows: TGTGCCAGCAGCCAAGCAGAGAGCTCCTATAATTCACCCCTCCACTTT.